The 6 T cell receptor beta chains reported below all come from one sample, sequenced in a study of OX40 agonist ivuxolimab in advanced cancers. TCRdb keeps only in-frame clones here, not all; method: immunoSEQ multiplex PCR. The table has approximately 12,000 clones, about 82% seen once. The sample in question was CD4+ or CD8+ T cells sorted from blood, obtained in a trial of the OX40 agonist ivuxolimab. The receptor set was obtained from an adult with an advanced solid tumor such as melanoma, head and neck, liver or kidney cancer.

This rearrangement joins TRBV10-3 to TRBJ2-2, with TRBD2 matching over 11 bases. V gave up 7 bases and J gave up 8 bases; unmatched junction bases: 3. CDR1 is ENHRY and CDR2 is SYGVKD in the germline V gene. The CDR3 extends over 13 amino acids. The CDR3 region has the DNA TGTGCCATCATGACTAGCGGGAAGGGGGAGCTGTTTTTT. Its protein is CAIMTSGKGELFF.

This clone was seen a single time. The chain links TRBV2 to TRBJ2-7; perhaps D is TRBD1 or TRBD2 (5 bases each). In germline, CDR1 is SNHLY, CDR2 FYNNEI. The CDR3 is made up of 14 amino acids. Trimming removed 7 bases at V and 1 base at J, with 14 bases between. CDR3 loop: CASNPPGHSYEQYF. In nucleotides, the CDR3 is TGTGCCAGCAACCCCCCGGGGCATTCCTACGAGCAGTACTTC.

Comments on this clone: This sample also contains other DNA sequences that code for the same CDR3. This sequence joins TRBV7-6 and TRBJ2-7; 9 bases map to TRBD2. CDR1 is SGHVS, CDR2 FNYEAQ, per germline. The CDR3 is made up of 14 amino acids. The V gene end was trimmed by 3 bases and the J gene end by 8 bases; junction bases not matched to a gene: 8. The CDR3 sequence is CASSLAGGQKKQYF. The CDR3 DNA sequence: TGTGCCAGCAGCTTGGCGGGAGGGCAAAAAAAGCAGTACTTC.

Comments on this clone: One junction end disagrees with the germline gene, perhaps due to a read error. The J gene is TRBJ1-3, the V gene TRBV7-8, with D unresolved. This CDR3 comprises 16 residues. CDR1 and CDR2 (germline): SGHVS, FQNEAQ. Written as DNA, the CDR3 is TGTGCCAGCACCTTAGCGGCGGGATCCTCTGGAAACACCATATATTTT. Translation: CASTLAAGSSGNTIYF.

V and J are TRBV5-4 and TRBJ2-7, with TRBD2 as a possible D gene (6 bases). The CDR3 consists of 11 residues. Germline values: CDR1 SGHNT, CDR2 YYREEE (reference sequence). The V end lost 6 bases, the J end lost 6 bases, and 10 bases lay between the germline ends. Written as DNA, the CDR3 is TGTGCCAGCAAATTGGGGGGCGAGCAGTACTTC. It yields the protein CASKLGGEQYF.

This rearrangement joins TRBV4-3 to TRBJ1-2; tentatively, D is TRBD1 (5 bases). Per the germline V gene, CDR1 is LGHNA and CDR2 is YSLEER. The CDR3 extends over 15 amino acids. Trimming took 4 bases from V and 4 from J, leaving 16 bases between them. The CDR3 reads CASSRSKTDFYGYTF. As DNA, the CDR3 is TGCGCCAGCAGCCGGTCCAAGACAGACTTCTATGGCTACACCTTC.